This T cell receptor (beta chain) was observed in a study of blood T cells in healthy people across ages. Whole-study results and caveats: A roughly linear age-dependent decrease characterized TCR beta diversity per million T cells.

A few counts support this clonotype. Its antigen is undetermined. The CDR3 runs 18 residues. The germline V gene has CDR1 DFQATT and CDR2 SNEGSKA (reference sequence). Trimming took off 3 bases at V and 1 base at J, with 23 bases between the two ends. Together with a sample-barcoded 5' primer, a J-beta primer mix was included in a second PCR lasting about 7 to 12 cycles. TCRdb re-called the 5' RACE reads through MiXCR, storing one row per CDR3 protein. The table records about 680,000 distinct CDR3 sequences, more than 40% of them present only once. This TCR came from a woman aged 60-70 years in good health. The sample consisted of blood. The rearrangement uses TRBV20-1 and TRBJ2-3; a weak D match, TRBD1 (6 bases). CDR3: CSARSALLQGSGTDTQYF. The CDR3, as DNA: TGCAGTGCTAGGTCCGCGCTTCTACAGGGAAGCGGCACAGATACGCAGTATTTT.